These T cell receptor beta chains were read from a single sample in a study of T cells in Graves' hyperthyroidism and ophthalmopathy. TCRdb fed the multiplex PCR reads into MiXCR, producing one record per CDR3 protein. The profile shows around 300,000 distinct CDR3 sequences, around 14% of them singletons. Specimen: blood. These receptors all stem from a woman in her 30s with Graves' hyperthyroidism. Each CDR3 is given with its conserved first and last residue. The D gene is left open where the match is weak. The listing skips clone size in some rows; elsewhere it reads once, few, many or a size class.

V: TRBV27; J: TRBJ1-5; size: .; D: .; CDR3: CASSLSGRTLPPQHF; DNA: TGTGCCAGCAGTTTATCGGGCAGAACACTACCGCCCCAGCATTTT
V: TRBV28; J: TRBJ2-1; size: .; D: .; CDR3: CASRADRAAFF; DNA: TGTGCCAGCAGAGCCGACCGGGCCGCGTTCTTC
V: TRBV20-1; J: TRBJ2-5; size: .; D: .; CDR3: CSARTRKTQYF; DNA: TGCAGTGCTCGGACACGTAAGACCCAGTACTTC
V: TRBV6-1; J: TRBJ2-3; size: few; D: .; CDR3: CASHRLATPDTQYF; DNA: TGTGCCAGTCATCGGCTAGCGACCCCAGATACGCAGTATTTT
V: TRBV2; J: TRBJ2-3; size: many; D: TRBD2; CDR3: CASRSRPASGRAVAAQYF; DNA: TGTGCCAGCAGGAGCCGCCCCGCTAGCGGGAGGGCAGTGGCGGCGCAGTATTTT
V: TRBV10-2; J: TRBJ1-5; size: .; D: .; CDR3: CASSEGAGTNQPQHF; DNA: TGCGCCAGCAGTGAGGGGGCAGGGACGAATCAGCCCCAGCATTTT
V: TRBV2; J: TRBJ1-6; size: few; D: TRBD1; CDR3: CASSDWDRDAPLHF; DNA: TGTGCCAGCAGTGATTGGGACAGGGATGCACCCCTCCACTTT
V: TRBV7-9; J: TRBJ2-3; size: .; D: .; CDR3: CASSEIGRGADTQYF; DNA: TGTGCCAGCAGCGAAATCGGGAGAGGCGCAGATACGCAGTATTTT
V: TRBV7-6; J: TRBJ1-2; size: many; D: .; CDR3: CASSPGTYSDGYTF; DNA: TGTGCCAGCAGCCCGGGGACGTACTCAGATGGCTACACCTTC
V: TRBV28; J: TRBJ2-4; size: .; D: TRBD2; CDR3: CASSFGGGDIQYF; DNA: TGTGCCAGCTCTTTTGGTGGGGGGGACATTCAGTACTTC
V: TRBV20-1; J: TRBJ2-1; size: many; D: .; CDR3: CSAQAGMNNEQFF; DNA: TGCAGTGCCCAAGCGGGTATGAACAATGAGCAGTTCTTC
V: TRBV11-2; J: TRBJ1-2; size: many; D: .; CDR3: CASSPDGGGYTF; DNA: TGTGCCAGCAGCCCCGACGGGGGTGGCTACACCTTC
V: TRBV7-8; J: TRBJ2-1; size: few; D: TRBD2; CDR3: CASSTLPGTSGRAVGEQFF; DNA: TGTGCCAGCAGCACACTGCCCGGGACTAGCGGGAGGGCCGTGGGTGAGCAGTTCTTC
V: TRBV24-1; J: TRBJ2-7; size: .; D: .; CDR3: CATSEGGHGRYF; DNA: TGTGCCACCAGTGAGGGCGGGCACGGGCGGTACTTC
V: TRBV7-9; J: TRBJ2-7; size: many; D: .; CDR3: CASSSYRVSYEQYF; DNA: TGTGCCAGCAGCTCGTACAGGGTGTCCTACGAGCAGTACTTC
V: TRBV29-1; J: TRBJ1-1; size: many; D: .; CDR3: CSVDGGRGTEAFF; DNA: TGCAGCGTTGACGGGGGTAGAGGAACTGAAGCTTTCTTT
V: TRBV2; J: TRBJ2-3; size: many; D: .; CDR3: CASGRGGADTQYF; DNA: TGTGCCAGCGGGCGTGGAGGGGCAGATACGCAGTATTTT
V: TRBV6-5; J: TRBJ2-1; size: few; D: TRBD2; CDR3: CASSYSHTSGYNEQFF; DNA: TGTGCCAGCAGTTACTCACACACTAGCGGATACAATGAGCAGTTCTTC
V: TRBV28; J: TRBJ1-3; size: .; D: .; CDR3: CASRGTPRLNTIYF; DNA: TGTGCCAGCAGGGGGACGCCCCGGTTAAACACCATATATTTT
V: TRBV7-2; J: TRBJ2-1; size: few; D: TRBD2; CDR3: CASSPRLAGGNEQFF; DNA: TGTGCCAGCAGCCCCAGGCTAGCGGGAGGTAATGAGCAGTTCTTC
V: TRBV28; J: TRBJ1-3; size: .; D: .; CDR3: CASRQPRLRDVGNTIYF; DNA: TGTGCCAGCAGGCAGCCCCGGCTCCGGGACGTGGGAAACACCATATATTTT
V: TRBV6-2/TRBV6-3; J: TRBJ1-1; size: few; D: TRBD1; CDR3: CASSSRGHTEAFF; DNA: TGTGCCAGCAGTTCCAGGGGGCACACTGAAGCTTTCTTT
V: TRBV2; J: TRBJ1-1; size: many; D: .; CDR3: CASSGVMNTEAFF; DNA: TGTGCCAGCTCAGGGGTCATGAACACTGAAGCTTTCTTT
V: TRBV20-1; J: TRBJ2-1; size: many; D: TRBD2; CDR3: CSADPPSGSRNEQFF; DNA: TGCAGTGCTGACCCCCCGAGCGGGAGTAGAAATGAGCAGTTCTTC
V: TRBV5-4; J: TRBJ2-5; size: .; D: .; CDR3: CASTTTDQETQYF; DNA: TGTGCCAGCACCACGACAGACCAAGAGACCCAGTACTTC
V: TRBV3-1; J: TRBJ2-1; size: few; D: TRBD2; CDR3: CASSPGLAGFYNEQFF; DNA: TGTGCCAGCAGCCCGGGACTAGCGGGATTCTACAATGAGCAGTTCTTC
V: TRBV11-2; J: TRBJ1-2; size: few; D: .; CDR3: CASSFDRVAGYTF; DNA: TGTGCCAGCAGCTTTGACAGAGTTGCTGGCTACACCTTC
V: TRBV12-3/TRBV12-4; J: TRBJ2-7; size: many; D: TRBD2; CDR3: CASSPRRSSGNPYEQYF; DNA: TGTGCCAGCAGTCCCCGCAGGTCCAGCGGGAATCCCTACGAGCAGTACTTC
V: TRBV5-1; J: TRBJ1-3; size: many; D: TRBD1; CDR3: CASRQGSGNTIYF; DNA: TGCGCCAGCAGACAGGGGTCTGGAAACACCATATATTTT
V: TRBV11-2; J: TRBJ2-5; size: many; D: TRBD1; CDR3: CASSSGTGGRETQYF; DNA: TGTGCCAGCAGCTCGGGGACAGGGGGGCGGGAGACCCAGTACTTC
V: TRBV11-2; J: TRBJ2-6; size: .; D: TRBD1; CDR3: CASSLRQGLIGANVLTF; DNA: TGTGCCAGCAGCCTGAGACAGGGATTGATCGGGGCCAACGTCCTGACTTTC
V: TRBV28; J: TRBJ2-5; size: many; D: TRBD2; CDR3: CASSLMWRGRNALEETQYF; DNA: TGTGCCAGCAGTTTAATGTGGCGGGGGAGAAACGCTTTGGAAGAGACCCAGTACTTC
V: TRBV24-1; J: TRBJ2-7; size: many; D: TRBD1; CDR3: CATSDPDRADEQYF; DNA: TGTGCCACCAGTGACCCGGACAGGGCTGACGAGCAGTACTTC
V: TRBV24-1; J: TRBJ2-2; size: many; D: .; CDR3: CATSGTWDTGELFF; DNA: TGTGCCACCAGTGGGACATGGGACACCGGGGAGCTGTTTTTT
V: TRBV5-5; J: TRBJ2-1; size: .; D: .; CDR3: CASSLGSLGFYNEQFF; DNA: TGTGCCAGCAGCTTGGGGTCGCTAGGGTTTTACAATGAGCAGTTCTTC
V: TRBV6-5; J: TRBJ2-2; size: many; D: .; CDR3: CASSYSKRETGELFF; DNA: TGTGCCAGCAGTTACTCGAAACGGGAGACCGGGGAGCTGTTTTTT
V: TRBV5-1; J: TRBJ1-1; size: many; D: TRBD1; CDR3: CASSWTGVTNTEAFF; DNA: TGCGCCAGCAGCTGGACAGGGGTAACGAACACTGAAGCTTTCTTT
V: TRBV30; J: TRBJ1-1; size: few; D: .; CDR3: CAWTVGMNTEAFF; DNA: TGTGCCTGGACTGTCGGTATGAACACTGAAGCTTTCTTT
V: TRBV30; J: TRBJ2-2; size: .; D: .; CDR3: CAWSPPGRNTGELFF; DNA: TGTGCCTGGAGTCCCCCGGGACGGAACACCGGGGAGCTGTTTTTT
V: TRBV29-1; J: TRBJ2-7; size: .; D: TRBD2; CDR3: CSARSGVGSYEQYF; DNA: TGCAGCGCCCGTAGCGGGGTAGGCTCCTACGAGCAGTACTTC
V: TRBV29-1; J: TRBJ2-2; size: .; D: TRBD2; CDR3: CSVEEPRREGLVGELFF; DNA: TGCAGCGTTGAAGAGCCACGGCGGGAGGGCCTGGTCGGGGAGCTGTTTTTT
V: TRBV7-2; J: TRBJ2-1; size: .; D: TRBD1; CDR3: CASSYRRGQLDEQFF; DNA: TGTGCCAGCAGCTACCGCAGGGGGCAGTTGGATGAGCAGTTCTTC
V: TRBV20-1; J: TRBJ2-7; size: .; D: .; CDR3: CSATDRGGYEQYF; DNA: TGCAGTGCAACCGACAGGGGAGGGTACGAGCAGTACTTC
V: TRBV7-6; J: TRBJ2-1; size: many; D: TRBD2; CDR3: CASSSPQPAGGPWEQFF; DNA: TGTGCCAGCAGCTCTCCCCAACCAGCGGGAGGGCCATGGGAGCAGTTCTTC
V: TRBV5-1; J: TRBJ2-3; size: few; D: .; CDR3: CASSLAGIIYRTETTDTQYF; DNA: TGCGCCAGCAGCTTGGCCGGCATTATATATAGGACAGAGACCACAGATACGCAGTATTTT
V: TRBV7-7; J: TRBJ2-5; size: few; D: .; CDR3: CASSTDLGTQYF; DNA: TGTGCTAGCAGCACCGACTTGGGGACCCAGTACTTC
V: TRBV29-1; J: TRBJ2-2; size: few; D: .; CDR3: CSVGKVNTGELFF; DNA: TGCAGCGTTGGGAAGGTGAACACCGGGGAGCTGTTTTTT
V: TRBV20-1; J: TRBJ2-7; size: .; D: .; CDR3: CSAQMDGGYDAYEQYF; DNA: TGCAGTGCTCAGATGGACGGAGGATATGATGCCTACGAGCAGTACTTC